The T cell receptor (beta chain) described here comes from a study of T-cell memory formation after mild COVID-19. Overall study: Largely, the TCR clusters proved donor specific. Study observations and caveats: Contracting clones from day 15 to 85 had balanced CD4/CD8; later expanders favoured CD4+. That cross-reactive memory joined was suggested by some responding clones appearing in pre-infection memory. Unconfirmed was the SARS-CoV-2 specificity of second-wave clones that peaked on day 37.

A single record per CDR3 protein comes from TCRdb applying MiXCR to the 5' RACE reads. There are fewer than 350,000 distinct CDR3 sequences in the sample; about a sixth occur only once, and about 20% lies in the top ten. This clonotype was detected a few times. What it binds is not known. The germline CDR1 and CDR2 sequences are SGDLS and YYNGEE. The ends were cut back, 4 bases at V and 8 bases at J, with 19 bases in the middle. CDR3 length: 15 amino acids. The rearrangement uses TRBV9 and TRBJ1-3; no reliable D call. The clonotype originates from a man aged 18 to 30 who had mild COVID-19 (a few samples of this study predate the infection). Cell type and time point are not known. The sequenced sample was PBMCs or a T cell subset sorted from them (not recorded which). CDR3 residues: CASSPPAGNVDTIYF. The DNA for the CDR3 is TGTGCCAGCAGCCCCCCGGCGGGGAACGTGGACACCATATATTTT.